The entry below describes one TCR beta chain. The sample belongs to a study of blood T cell repertoires in COVID-19. Method: immunoSEQ multiplex PCR; TCRdb's copy keeps in-frame clones and lacks some. The sample holds about 520,000 clones, 80% to 90% seen once. Germline V gene data show CDR1 as LNHNV and CDR2 as YYDKDF (reference sequence). The CDR3 spans 15 residues. V gave up 1 base and J gave up 0 bases; unmatched junction bases: 3. The source is a human donor in a cohort sampled during active COVID-19. Sequenced input: peripheral blood. V is TRBV15 and J is TRBJ2-7; 7 bases fit TRBD1. Here the CDR3 DNA reads TGTGCCACCAGCAGAGCCCCAGGGGGCTCCTACGAGCAGTACTTC. Its protein product is CATSRAPGGSYEQYF.